This section outlines one T cell receptor (beta chain) sequence together with its context. The data were produced by immunoSEQ multiplex PCR, yet TCRdb's version contains in-frame clones alone and is incomplete. In the table there are 150,000 to 200,000 clones, about 91% of which are singletons. The CDR3 is 13 amino acids. CDR1 is MNHEY, CDR2 SVGAGI, per germline. V lost 11 bases, J lost 0 bases, and 4 bases stayed unmatched. These data belong to a study of control samples from healthy donors and cancer patients. The TCR sequence derives from a young woman in good health. The source material was blood. The rearrangement links TRBV6-5 to TRBJ2-7; 10 positions match TRBD2. The DNA of the CDR3 is TGTGCCTGCGGGACTAGCGACTCCTACGAGCAGTACTTC. It codes for CACGTSDSYEQYF.